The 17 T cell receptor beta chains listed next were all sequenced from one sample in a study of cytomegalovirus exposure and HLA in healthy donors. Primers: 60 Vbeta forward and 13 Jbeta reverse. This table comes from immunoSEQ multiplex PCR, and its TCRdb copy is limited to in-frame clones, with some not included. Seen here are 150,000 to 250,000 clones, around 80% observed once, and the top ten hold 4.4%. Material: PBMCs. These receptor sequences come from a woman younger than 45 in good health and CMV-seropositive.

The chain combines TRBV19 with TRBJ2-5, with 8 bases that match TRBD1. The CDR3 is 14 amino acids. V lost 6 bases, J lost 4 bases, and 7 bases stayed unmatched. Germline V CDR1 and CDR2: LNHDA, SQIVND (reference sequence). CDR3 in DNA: TGTGCCAGTAGCAAGCAGGGGGCAGGAGAGACCCAGTACTTC. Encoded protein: CASSKQGAGETQYF. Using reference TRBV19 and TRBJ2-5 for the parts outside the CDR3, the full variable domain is DGGITQSPKYLFRKEGQNVTLSCEQNLNHDAMYWYRQDPGQGLRLIYYSQIVNDFQKGDIAEGYSVSREKKESFPLTVTSAQKNPTAFYLCASSKQGAGETQYFGPGTRLLVL.

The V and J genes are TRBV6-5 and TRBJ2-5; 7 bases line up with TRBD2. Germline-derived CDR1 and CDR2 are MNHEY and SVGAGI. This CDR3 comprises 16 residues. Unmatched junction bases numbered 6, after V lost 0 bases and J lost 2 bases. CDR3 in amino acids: CASSYSTAGEQETQYF. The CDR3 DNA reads TGTGCCAGCAGTTACTCCACGGCGGGAGAACAAGAGACCCAGTACTTC.

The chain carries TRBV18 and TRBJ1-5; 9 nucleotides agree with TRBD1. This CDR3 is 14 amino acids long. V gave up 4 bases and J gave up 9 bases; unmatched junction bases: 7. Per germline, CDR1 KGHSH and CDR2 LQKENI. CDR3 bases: TGTGCCAGCTCACTTGGACAGGGGCAACGGCCCCAGCATTTT. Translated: CASSLGQGQRPQHF.

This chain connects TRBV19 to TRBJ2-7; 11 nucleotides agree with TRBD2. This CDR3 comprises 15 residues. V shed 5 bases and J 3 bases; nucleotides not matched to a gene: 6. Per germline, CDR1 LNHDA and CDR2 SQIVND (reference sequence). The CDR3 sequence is CASSVTSGSVYEQYF. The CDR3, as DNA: TGTGCCAGTAGTGTCACTAGCGGGAGTGTCTACGAGCAGTACTTC.

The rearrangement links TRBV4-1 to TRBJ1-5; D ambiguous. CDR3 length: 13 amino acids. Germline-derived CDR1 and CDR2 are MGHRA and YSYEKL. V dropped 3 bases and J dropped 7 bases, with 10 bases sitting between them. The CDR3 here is CASSHGRSQPQHF. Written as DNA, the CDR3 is TGCGCCAGCAGCCACGGCAGGTCCCAGCCCCAGCATTTT.

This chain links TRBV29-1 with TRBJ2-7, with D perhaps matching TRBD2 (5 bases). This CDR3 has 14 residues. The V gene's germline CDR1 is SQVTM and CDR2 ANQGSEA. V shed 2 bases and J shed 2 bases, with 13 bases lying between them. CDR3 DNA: TGCAGCGTTGAAATCCGGGAAAAAGCCTACGAGCAGTACTTC. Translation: CSVEIREKAYEQYF.

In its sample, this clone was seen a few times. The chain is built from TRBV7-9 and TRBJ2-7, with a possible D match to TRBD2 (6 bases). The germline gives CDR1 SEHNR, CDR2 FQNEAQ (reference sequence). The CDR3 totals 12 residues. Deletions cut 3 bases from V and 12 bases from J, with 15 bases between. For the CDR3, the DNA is TGTGCCAGCAGCTTGCGACATGGGGGGAGGTACTTC. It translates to CASSLRHGGRYF.

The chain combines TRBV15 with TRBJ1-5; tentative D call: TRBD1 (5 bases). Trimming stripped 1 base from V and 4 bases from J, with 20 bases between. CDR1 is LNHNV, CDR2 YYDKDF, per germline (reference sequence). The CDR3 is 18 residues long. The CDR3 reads CATSRGGRIRGSNQPQHF. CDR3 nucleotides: TGTGCCACCAGCAGAGGAGGTAGGATTCGGGGGTCTAATCAGCCCCAGCATTTT. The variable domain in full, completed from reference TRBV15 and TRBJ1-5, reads DAMVIQNPRYQVTQFGKPVTLSCSQTLNHNVMYWYQQKSSQAPKLLFHYYDKDFNNEADTPDNFQSRRPNTSFCFLDIRSPGLGDTAMYLCATSRGGRIRGSNQPQHFGDGTRLSIL.

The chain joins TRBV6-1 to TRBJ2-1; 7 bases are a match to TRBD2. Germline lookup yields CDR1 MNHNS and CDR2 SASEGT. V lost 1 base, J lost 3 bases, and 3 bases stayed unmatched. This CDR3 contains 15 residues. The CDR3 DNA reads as TGTGCCAGCAGTGAAGGGCTAGCGGACTACAATGAGCAGTTCTTC. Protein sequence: CASSEGLADYNEQFF.

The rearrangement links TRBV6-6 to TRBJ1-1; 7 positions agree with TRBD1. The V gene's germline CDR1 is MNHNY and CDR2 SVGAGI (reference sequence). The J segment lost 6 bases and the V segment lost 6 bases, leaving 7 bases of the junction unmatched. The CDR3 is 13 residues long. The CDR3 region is CASSSTGVAEAFF. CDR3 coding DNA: TGTGCCAGCAGCTCCACAGGGGTGGCTGAAGCTTTCTTT.

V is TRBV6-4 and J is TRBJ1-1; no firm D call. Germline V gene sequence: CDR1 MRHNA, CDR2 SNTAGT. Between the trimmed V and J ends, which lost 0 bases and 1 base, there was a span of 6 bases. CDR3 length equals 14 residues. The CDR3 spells CASSDSSENTEAFF. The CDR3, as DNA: TGTGCCAGCAGTGACTCCAGCGAGAACACTGAAGCTTTCTTT.

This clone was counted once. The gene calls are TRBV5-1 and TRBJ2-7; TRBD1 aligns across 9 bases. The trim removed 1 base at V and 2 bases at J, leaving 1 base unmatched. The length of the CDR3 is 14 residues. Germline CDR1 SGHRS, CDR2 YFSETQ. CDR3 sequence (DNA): TGCGCCAGCAGCTTGCGACAGGGGGCCTACGAGCAGTACTTC. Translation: CASSLRQGAYEQYF.

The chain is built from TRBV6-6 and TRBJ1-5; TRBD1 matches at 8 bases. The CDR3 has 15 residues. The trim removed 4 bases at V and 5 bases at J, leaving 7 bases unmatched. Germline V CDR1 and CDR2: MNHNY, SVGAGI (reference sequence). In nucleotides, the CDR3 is TGTGCCAGCAGTTCTTGGACAGGGCAGGATCAGCCCCAGCATTTT. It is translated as CASSSWTGQDQPQHF.

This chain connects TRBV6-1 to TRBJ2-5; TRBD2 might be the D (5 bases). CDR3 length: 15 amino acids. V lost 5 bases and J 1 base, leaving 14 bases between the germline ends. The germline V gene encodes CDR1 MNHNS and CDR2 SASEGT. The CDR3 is CASSLESRVQETQYF. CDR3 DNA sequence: TGTGCCAGCAGTTTGGAGTCGAGGGTCCAAGAGACCCAGTACTTC.

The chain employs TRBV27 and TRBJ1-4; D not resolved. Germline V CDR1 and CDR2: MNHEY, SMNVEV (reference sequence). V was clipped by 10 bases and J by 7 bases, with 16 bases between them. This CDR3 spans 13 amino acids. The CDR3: CATRMPAGEKLFF. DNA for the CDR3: TGTGCCACCCGTATGCCGGCGGGTGAAAAACTGTTTTTT. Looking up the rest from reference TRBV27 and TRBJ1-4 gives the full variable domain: EAQVTQNPRYLITVTGKKLTVTCSQNMNHEYMSWYRQDPGLGLRQIYYSMNVEVTDKGDVPEGYKVSRKEKRNFPLILESPSPNQTSLYFCATRMPAGEKLFFGSGTQLSVL.

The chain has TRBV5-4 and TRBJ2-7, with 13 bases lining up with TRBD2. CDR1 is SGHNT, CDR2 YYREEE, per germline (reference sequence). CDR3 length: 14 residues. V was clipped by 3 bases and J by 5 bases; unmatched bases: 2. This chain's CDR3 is CASSSGTSGNEQYF. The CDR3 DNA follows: TGTGCCAGCAGCTCCGGGACTAGCGGGAACGAGCAGTACTTC.

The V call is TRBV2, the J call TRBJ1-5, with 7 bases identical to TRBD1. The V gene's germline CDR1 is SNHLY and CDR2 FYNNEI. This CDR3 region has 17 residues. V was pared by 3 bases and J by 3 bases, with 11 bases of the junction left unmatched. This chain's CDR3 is CASSDPGSTGPNQPQHF. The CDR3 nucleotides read TGTGCCAGCAGTGACCCAGGTTCGACAGGGCCCAATCAGCCCCAGCATTTT. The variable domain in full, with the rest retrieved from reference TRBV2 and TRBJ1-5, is EPEVTQTPSHQVTQMGQEVILRCVPISNHLYFYWYRQILGQKVEFLVSFYNNEISEKSEIFDDQFSVERPDGSNFTLKIRSTKLEDSAMYFCASSDPGSTGPNQPQHFGDGTRLSIL.